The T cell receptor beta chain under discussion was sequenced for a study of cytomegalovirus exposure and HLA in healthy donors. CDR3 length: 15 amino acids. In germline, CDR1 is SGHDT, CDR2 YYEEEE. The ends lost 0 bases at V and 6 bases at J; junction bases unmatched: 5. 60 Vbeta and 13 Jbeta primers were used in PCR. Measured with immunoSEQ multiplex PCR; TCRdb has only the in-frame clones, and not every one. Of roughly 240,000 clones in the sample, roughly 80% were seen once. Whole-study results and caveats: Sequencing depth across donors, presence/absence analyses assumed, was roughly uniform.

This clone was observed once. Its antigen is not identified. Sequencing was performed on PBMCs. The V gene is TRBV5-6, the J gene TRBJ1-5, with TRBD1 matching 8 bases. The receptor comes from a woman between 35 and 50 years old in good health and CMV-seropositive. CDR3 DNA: TGTGCCAGCAGCTTGGAGGCAGGGGGCGGTCAGCCCCAGCATTTT. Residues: CASSLEAGGGQPQHF.